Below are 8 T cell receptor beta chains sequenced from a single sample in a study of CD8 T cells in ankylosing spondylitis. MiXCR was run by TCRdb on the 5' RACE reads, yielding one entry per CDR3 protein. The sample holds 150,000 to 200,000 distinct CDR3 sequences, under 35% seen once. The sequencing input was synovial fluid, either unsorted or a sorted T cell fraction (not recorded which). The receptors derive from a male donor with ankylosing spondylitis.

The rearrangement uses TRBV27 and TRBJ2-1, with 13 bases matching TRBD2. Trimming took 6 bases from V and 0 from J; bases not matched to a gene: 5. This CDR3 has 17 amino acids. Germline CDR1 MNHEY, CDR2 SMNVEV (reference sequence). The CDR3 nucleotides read TGTGCCAGCAGCACACTAGCGGGAGGGCCCTCCTACAATGAGCAGTTCTTC. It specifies CASSTLAGGPSYNEQFF.

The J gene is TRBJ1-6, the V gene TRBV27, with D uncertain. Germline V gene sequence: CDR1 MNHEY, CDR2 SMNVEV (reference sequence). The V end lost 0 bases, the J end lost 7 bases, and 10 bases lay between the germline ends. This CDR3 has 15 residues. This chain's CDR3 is CASSLSGGPNSPLHF. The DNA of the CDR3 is TGTGCCAGCAGTTTATCCGGAGGCCCCAATTCACCCCTCCACTTT.

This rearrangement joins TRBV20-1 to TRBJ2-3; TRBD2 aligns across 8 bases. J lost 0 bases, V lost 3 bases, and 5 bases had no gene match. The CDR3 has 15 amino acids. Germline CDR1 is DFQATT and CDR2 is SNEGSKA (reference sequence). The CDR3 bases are TGCAGTGCTAGCGCCGGGGGGGCTAGCACAGATACGCAGTATTTT. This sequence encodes CSASAGGASTDTQYF.

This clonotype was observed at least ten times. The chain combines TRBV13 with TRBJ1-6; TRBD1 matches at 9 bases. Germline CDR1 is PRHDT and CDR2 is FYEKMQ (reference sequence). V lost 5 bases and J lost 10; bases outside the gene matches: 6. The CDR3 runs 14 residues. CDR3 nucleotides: TGTGCCAGCAGCGAGGGACAGGGAGAGTCACCCCTCCACTTT. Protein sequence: CASSEGQGESPLHF.

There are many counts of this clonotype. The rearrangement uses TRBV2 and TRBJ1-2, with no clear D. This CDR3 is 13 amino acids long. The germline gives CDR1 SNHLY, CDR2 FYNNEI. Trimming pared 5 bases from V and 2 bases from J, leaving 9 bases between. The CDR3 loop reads CASSQPGNYGYTF. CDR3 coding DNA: TGTGCCAGCAGTCAACCAGGAAACTATGGCTACACCTTC.

DNA of the CDR3: TGCAGTGGGGGACAGGTGAACACCGGGGAGCTGTTTTTT. Residues: CSGGQVNTGELFF. This chain connects TRBV20-1 to TRBJ2-2; 8 bases map to TRBD1. In germline, CDR1 is DFQATT, CDR2 SNEGSKA (reference sequence). The CDR3 spans 13 residues. Trimming took 7 bases from V and 1 from J; bases not matched to a gene: 2.

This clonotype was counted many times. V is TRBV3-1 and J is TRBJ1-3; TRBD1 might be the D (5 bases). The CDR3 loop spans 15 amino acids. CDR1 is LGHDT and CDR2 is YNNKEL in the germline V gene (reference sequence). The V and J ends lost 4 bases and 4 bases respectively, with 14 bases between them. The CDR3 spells CASSPDWGGGNTIYF. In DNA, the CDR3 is TGTGCCAGCAGCCCGGACTGGGGCGGCGGAAACACCATATATTTT.

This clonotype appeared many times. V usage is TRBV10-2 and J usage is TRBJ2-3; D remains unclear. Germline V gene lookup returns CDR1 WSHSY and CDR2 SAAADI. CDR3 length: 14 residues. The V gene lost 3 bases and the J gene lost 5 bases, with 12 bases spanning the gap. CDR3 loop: CASSDSRAQDTQYF. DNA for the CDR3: TGCGCCAGCAGTGATTCCAGAGCGCAAGATACGCAGTATTTT.